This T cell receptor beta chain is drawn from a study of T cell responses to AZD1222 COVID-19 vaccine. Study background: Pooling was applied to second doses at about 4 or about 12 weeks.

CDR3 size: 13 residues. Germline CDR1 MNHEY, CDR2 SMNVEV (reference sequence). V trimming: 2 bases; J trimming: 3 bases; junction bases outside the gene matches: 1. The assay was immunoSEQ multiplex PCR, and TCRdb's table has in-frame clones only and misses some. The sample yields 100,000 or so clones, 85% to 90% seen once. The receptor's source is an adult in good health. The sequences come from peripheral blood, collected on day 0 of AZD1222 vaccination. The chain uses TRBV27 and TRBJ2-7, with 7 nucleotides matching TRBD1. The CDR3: CASSLGDSYEQYF. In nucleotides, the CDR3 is TGTGCCAGCAGTTTAGGGGACAGCTACGAGCAGTACTTC.